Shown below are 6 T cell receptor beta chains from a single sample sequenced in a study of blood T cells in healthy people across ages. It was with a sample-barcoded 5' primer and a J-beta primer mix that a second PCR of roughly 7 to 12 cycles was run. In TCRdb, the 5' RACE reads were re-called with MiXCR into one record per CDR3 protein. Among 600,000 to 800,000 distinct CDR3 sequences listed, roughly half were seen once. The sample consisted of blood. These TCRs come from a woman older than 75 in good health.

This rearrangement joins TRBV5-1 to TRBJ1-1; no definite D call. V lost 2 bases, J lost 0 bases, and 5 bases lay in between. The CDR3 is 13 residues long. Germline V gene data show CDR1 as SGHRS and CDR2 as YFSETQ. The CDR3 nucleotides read TGCGCCAGCAGCTTTAACCTGAACACTGAAGCTTTCTTT. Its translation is CASSFNLNTEAFF.

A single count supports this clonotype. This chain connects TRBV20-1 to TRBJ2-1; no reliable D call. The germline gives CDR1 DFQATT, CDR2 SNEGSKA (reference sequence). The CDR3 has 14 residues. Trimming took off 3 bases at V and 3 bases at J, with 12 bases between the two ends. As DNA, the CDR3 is TGCAGTGCTAGTTTTCCCGGGTTCTACAATGAGCAGTTCTTC. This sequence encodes CSASFPGFYNEQFF.

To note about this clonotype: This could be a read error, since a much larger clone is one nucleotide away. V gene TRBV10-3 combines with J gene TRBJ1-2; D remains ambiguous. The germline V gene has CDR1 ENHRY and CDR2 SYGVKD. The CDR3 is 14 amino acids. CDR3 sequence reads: CAISGEPANYGHTF. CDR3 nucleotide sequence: TGTGCCATCAGTGGGGAACCAGCTAACTATGGCCACACCTTC.

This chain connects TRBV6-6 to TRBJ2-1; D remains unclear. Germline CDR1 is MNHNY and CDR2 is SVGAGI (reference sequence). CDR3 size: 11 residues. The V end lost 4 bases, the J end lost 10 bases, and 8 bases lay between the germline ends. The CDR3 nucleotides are TGTGCCAGCAGTTTAAGTTGGGAGCAGTTCTTC. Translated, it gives CASSLSWEQFF.

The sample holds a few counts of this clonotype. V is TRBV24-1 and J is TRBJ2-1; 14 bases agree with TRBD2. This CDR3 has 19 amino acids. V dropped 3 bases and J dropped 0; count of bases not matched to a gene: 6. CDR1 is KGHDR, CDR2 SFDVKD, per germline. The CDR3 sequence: CATSDAGLAGGLSYNEQFF. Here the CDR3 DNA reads TGTGCCACCAGTGATGCCGGACTAGCGGGGGGCCTCTCCTACAATGAGCAGTTCTTC.

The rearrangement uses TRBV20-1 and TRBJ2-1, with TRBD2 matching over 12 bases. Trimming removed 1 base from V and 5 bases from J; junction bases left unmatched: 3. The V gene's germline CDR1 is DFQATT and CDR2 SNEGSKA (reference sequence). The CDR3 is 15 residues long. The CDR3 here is CSARVASGRDNEQFF. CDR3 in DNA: TGCAGTGCTAGAGTGGCTAGCGGGAGGGACAATGAGCAGTTCTTC.